The sequence of this T cell receptor beta chain was determined in a study of blood T cell repertoires in COVID-19. CDR1 is LGHDT, CDR2 YNNKEL, per germline (reference sequence). Trimming took 1 base from V and 7 from J; bases not matched to a gene: 5. This CDR3 is 15 amino acids long. Data came from immunoSEQ multiplex PCR; TCRdb stores just in-frame clones and leaves some out. The table includes about 150,000 clones, roughly 80% detected once. This clone came up a few times. This TCR was sampled from an elderly man with acute or convalescent COVID-19. Sequenced material: peripheral blood. This chain joins TRBV3-1 (or the pseudogene TRBV3-2) and TRBJ2-5; 11 bases are a match to TRBD1. The CDR3 here is CASSQGTGGRVTQYF. The CDR3 DNA reads TGTGCCAGCAGCCAAGGGACAGGGGGCAGGGTGACCCAGTACTTC.